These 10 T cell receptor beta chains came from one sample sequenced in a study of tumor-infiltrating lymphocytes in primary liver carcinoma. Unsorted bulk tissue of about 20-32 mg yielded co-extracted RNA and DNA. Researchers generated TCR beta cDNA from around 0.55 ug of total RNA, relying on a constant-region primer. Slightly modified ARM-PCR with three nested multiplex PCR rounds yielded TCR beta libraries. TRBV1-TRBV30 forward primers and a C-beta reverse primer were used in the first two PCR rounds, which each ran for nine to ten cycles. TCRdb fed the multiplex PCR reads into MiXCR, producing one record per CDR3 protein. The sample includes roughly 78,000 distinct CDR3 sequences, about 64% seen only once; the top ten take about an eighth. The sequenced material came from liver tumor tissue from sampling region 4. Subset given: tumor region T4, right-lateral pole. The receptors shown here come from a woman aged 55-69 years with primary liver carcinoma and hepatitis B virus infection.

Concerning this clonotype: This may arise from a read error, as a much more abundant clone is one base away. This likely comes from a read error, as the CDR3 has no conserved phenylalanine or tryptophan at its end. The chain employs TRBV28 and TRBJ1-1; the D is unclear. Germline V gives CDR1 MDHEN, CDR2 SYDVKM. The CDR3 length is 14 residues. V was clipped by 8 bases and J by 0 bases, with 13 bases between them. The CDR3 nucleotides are TGTGCCAGCCTTTCGGTACAGCTGAACACTGAAGCTTTCTCT. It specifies CASLSVQLNTEAFS.

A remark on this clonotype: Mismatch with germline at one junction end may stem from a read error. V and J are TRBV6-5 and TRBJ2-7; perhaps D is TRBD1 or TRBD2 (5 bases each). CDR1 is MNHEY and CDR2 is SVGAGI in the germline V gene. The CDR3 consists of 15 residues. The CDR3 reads CTSSYSWDGAYEQYF. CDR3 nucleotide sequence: TGTACCAGCAGTTACTCGTGGGACGGGGCCTACGAGCAGTACTTT.

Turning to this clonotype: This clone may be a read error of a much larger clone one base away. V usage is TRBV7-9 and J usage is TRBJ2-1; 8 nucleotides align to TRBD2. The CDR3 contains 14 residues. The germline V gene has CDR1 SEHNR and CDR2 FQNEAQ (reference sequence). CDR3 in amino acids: CANSLAGIVNEQFF. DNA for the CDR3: TGTGCCAACAGCTTAGCGGGAATCGTAAATGAGCAGTTCTTC.

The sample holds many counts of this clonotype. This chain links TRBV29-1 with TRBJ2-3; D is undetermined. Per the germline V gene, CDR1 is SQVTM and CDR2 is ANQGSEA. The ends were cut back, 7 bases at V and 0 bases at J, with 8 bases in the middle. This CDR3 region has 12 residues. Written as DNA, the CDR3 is TGCAGCGGCGACCCTAGCACAGATACGCAGTATTTT. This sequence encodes CSGDPSTDTQYF.

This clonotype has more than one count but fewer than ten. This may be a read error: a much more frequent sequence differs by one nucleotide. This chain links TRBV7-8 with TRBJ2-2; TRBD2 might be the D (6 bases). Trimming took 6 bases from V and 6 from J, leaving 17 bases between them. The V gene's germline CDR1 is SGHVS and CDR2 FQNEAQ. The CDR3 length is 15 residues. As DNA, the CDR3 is TGTGCCAGCAGTGGCCCGGGACTTTCAGCCGGGGAGCTGTTTTTT. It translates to CASSGPGLSAGELFF.

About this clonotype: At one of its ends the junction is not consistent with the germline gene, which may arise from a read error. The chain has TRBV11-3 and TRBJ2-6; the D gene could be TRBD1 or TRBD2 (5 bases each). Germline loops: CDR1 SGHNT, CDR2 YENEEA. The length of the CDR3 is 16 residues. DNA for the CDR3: TGTGCCAGCAGCACTGAAGGTGCGGGTGGGGCCAACGCCCTGACTTTC. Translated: CASSTEGAGGANALTF.

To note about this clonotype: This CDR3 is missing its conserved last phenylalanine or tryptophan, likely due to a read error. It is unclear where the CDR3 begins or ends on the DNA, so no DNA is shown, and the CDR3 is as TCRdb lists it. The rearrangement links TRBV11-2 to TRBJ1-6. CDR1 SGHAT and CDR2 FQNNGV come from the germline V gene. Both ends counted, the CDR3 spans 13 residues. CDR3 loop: CASNFVMNSPFHI.

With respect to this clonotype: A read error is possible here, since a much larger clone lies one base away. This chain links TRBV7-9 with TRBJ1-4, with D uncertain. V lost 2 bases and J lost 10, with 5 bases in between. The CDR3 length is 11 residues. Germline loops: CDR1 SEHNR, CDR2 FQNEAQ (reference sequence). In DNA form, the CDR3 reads TGTGCCAGCAGCTTAAGTGGAAAACTGTTTTTT. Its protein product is CASSLSGKLFF.

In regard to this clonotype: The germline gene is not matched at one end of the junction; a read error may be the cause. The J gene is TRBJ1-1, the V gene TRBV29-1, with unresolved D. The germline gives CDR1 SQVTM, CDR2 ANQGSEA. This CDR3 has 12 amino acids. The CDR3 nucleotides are TGCAGCGTTAGGAATTCGGAGACTGTAGCTTTCTTT. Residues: CSVRNSETVAFF. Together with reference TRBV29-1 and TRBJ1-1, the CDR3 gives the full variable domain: SAVISQKPSRDICQRGTSLTIQCQVDSQVTMMFWYRQQPGQSLTLIATANQGSEATYESGFVIDKFPISRPNLTFSTLTVSNMSPEDSSIYLCSVRNSETVAFFGQGTRLTVV.

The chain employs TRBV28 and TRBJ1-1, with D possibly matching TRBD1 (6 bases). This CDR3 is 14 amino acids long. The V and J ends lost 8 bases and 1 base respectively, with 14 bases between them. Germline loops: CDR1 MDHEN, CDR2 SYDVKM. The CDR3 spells CASSRSGQNTEAFF. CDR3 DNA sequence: TGTGCCAGCTCTCGGTCGGGACAGAACACTGAAGCTTTCTTT.